A selection of T cell receptor beta chains follows, all from one sample in a study of shared clonotypes between healthy human individuals. Sequencing used immunoSEQ multiplex PCR; TCRdb keeps in-frame clones, though not all of them. Among fewer than 2.5 million clones listed, roughly 93% were seen once. The sequenced sample consisted of naive CD4+ T cells from PBMCs. The receptor source for this set is a man aged 18 to 29 in good health. Some clones in this sample may be carry-over from other donors' samples. Both conserved end residues are part of each CDR3. A D gene is named only where the DNA matches it firmly. Some rows have no size entry. The others give once, few or many, or a class for an expanded clone.

size	V	D	J	CDR3	DNA
once	TRBV6-1	TRBD1	TRBJ2-7	CASSAGTGQNYEQYF	TGTGCCAGCAGTGCCGGGACAGGGCAAAATTACGAGCAGTACTTC
-	TRBV27	-	TRBJ1-1	CASSTTVGPAEAFF	TGTGCCAGCAGTACGACAGTGGGTCCCGCCGAAGCTTTCTTT
-	TRBV10-3	-	TRBJ2-2	CAIRVDTRNTGELFF	TGTGCCATCAGGGTGGACACGAGAAACACCGGGGAGCTGTTTTTT
-	TRBV7-8	-	TRBJ2-3	CASSFSPTADTQYF	TGTGCCAGCAGCTTTAGCCCGACAGCCGATACGCAGTATTTT
-	TRBV6-5	-	TRBJ2-1	CASSYRYNEQFF	TGTGCCAGCAGTTACCGATACAATGAGCAGTTCTTC
many	TRBV7-9	TRBD2	TRBJ2-1	CASSSSLAGGPGEQFF	TGTGCCAGCAGCTCATCACTAGCGGGAGGCCCTGGTGAGCAGTTCTTC
-	TRBV7-9	TRBD1	TRBJ2-5	CASSLGPPGQGLGQYF	TGTGCCAGCAGCTTAGGACCCCCGGGACAGGGCCTAGGGCAGTACTTC
-	TRBV19	-	TRBJ1-5	CASSTGGRSNQPQHF	TGTGCCAGTAGTACCGGGGGGCGCAGCAATCAGCCCCAGCATTTT
-	TRBV30	-	TRBJ1-5	CAWSFQQGARQPQHF	TGTGCCTGGAGTTTCCAACAGGGAGCTAGGCAGCCCCAGCATTTT
-	TRBV23-1	-	TRBJ1-5	CASSQRLRGYQNQPQHF	TGCGCCAGCAGTCAAAGACTACGCGGGTACCAGAATCAGCCCCAGCATTTT
-	TRBV6-6	TRBD1	TRBJ2-7	CASSQLQGATNYEQYF	TGTGCCAGCAGTCAACTACAGGGGGCGACTAACTACGAGCAGTACTTC
-	TRBV5-1	-	TRBJ2-6	CASSLAGQTGANVLTF	TGCGCCAGCAGCTTGGCCGGGCAGACCGGGGCCAACGTCCTGACTTTC
-	TRBV30	-	TRBJ1-2	CAWSFGYNYGYTF	TGTGCCTGGAGTTTTGGTTATAACTATGGCTACACCTTC
-	TRBV18	-	TRBJ2-6	CASSPLIRASGANVLTF	TGTGCCAGCTCACCGCTGATTAGAGCCTCTGGGGCCAACGTCCTGACTTTC
-	TRBV11-2	-	TRBJ2-7	CASSFEAGAYEQYF	TGTGCCAGCAGCTTCGAGGCAGGAGCCTACGAGCAGTACTTC